The clone carrying this T cell receptor (beta chain) was seen only a few times. Its antigen is currently unknown. This sample is part of a study of T cell repertoires in cytomegalovirus infection. Study-wide context: Indications came from public TCR beta signatures; they pointed to CMV infection and to a matching HLA type.

Germline trimming cut 6 bases from V and 4 bases from J; bases unmatched to any gene: 10. Germline V gene sequence: CDR1 MNHNS, CDR2 SASEGT. The CDR3 contains 15 residues. A single record per CDR3 protein comes from TCRdb applying MiXCR to the reads. The table lists around 360,000 distinct CDR3 sequences, roughly 36% of them singletons. Sequencing was performed on cultured PBMCs, taken from culture after CMV antigen stimulation. This receptor was obtained from a human donor in good health (CMV status not recorded). Some clones in this sample may be carry-over from other donors' samples. The chain has TRBV6-1 and TRBJ1-2, with 8 bases matching TRBD1. The CDR3 DNA reads TGTGCCAGCAGCGATCTCCGGGACAGGACCTATGGCTACACCTTC. Protein: CASSDLRDRTYGYTF.